This T cell receptor beta chain is drawn from a study of blood T cell repertoires in COVID-19 (dated by TCRdb to the early 2020s). With respect to the entire study: Samples from collaborators originated in the United States, Italy and Spain and spanned both the acute and convalescent phases of COVID-19. The repertoires were released in a freely available public database meant as a resource for research on the immune response to SARS-CoV-2. The sample metadata nearly always contained a de-identified subject ID, COVID-19 status, age in years and sex. The prospective study material was composed of cDNA or gDNA derived from T cells, B-cell-depleted T cells, or PBMCs. Subjects who had been exposed to COVID-19, were actively infected with it, or had recovered from it provided the deeply sampled blood TCRbeta repertoires that made up the dataset. HLA class I and class II types, where available, came from metadata supplied by the sample provider rather than from assay-based typing. The samples were drawn from two sources: the first 160 participants of the ongoing ImmuneRACE study, and 1,254 subjects contributed by 6 global collaborators.

One collaborating source in Seattle enrolled patients while the patients were actively infected and followed the patients over time throughout the course of disease. Each collaborating institution followed its own protocols to collect whole blood in K2EDTA tubes. For TCRbeta analysis, collaborator samples were shipped as frozen whole blood, as isolated PBMCs, or as DNA extracted from either sample type. Concerning this clone: What this receptor recognizes is not known. No base quality values were provided; no much bigger clone lies one nucleotide off.

Cut back by 6 bases and 2 bases, the V and J ends lie 11 bases apart. CDR1 SNHLY and CDR2 FYNNEI are derived from the germline V gene. The CDR3 sequence holds 14 residues, the cysteine and phenylalanine included. Only the CDR3 portion is preserved as DNA: 42 bases, with reading frame beginning at the first base. The immunoSEQ Assay, a bias-controlled multiplex PCR, was used to amplify TCRbeta CDR3 regions from genomic DNA. The published analysis was carried out like this. The number of nucleated cells in each sample was estimated by amplification of reference gene primers within the assay. Sequence reads were collapsed and filtered to measure the absolute abundance of every unique TCRbeta CDR3 rearrangement. For each sample, productive Simpson clonality was calculated by taking the square root of Simpson's diversity index across productive rearrangements. TCRdb re-hosts the immuneACCESS table, in-frame sequences only. Its copies lack some clones; in the studies checked, an unresolved V gene accounts for under half of them, and the cause for the rest is not known. V and J calls and clone size are copied from that table; D and trimming were computed from the DNA. The sample table lists around 480,000 clones, approximately 90% of them with a count of one. Clones ranked in the top ten supply roughly an eighth of the sample.

What the study reported, not specific to this receptor: The quantity of clinical and demographic metadata differed by source and by participant and was supplied without curation.

Recombination connected TRBV2 to TRBJ2-1, and the D gene may be TRBD2, 7 bases matching. The clonotype originates from a woman aged 50 to 60 with COVID-19, enrolled during active disease. Material for sequencing was peripheral blood. CDR3 reads: CASRGRGAYNEQFF. The bases read TGTGCCAGCAGGGGGAGGGGGGCCTACAATGAGCAGTTCTTC.